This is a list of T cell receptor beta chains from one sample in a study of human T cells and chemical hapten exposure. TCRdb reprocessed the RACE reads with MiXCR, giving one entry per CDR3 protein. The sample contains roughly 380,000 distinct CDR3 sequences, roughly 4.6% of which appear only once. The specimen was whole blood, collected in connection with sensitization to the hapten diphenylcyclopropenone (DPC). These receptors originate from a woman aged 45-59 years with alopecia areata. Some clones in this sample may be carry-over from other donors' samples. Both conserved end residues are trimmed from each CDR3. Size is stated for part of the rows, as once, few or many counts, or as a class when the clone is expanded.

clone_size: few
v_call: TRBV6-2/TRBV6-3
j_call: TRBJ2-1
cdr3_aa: ASGLGGEQF

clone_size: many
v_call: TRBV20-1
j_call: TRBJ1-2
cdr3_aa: SASVQLYGYT

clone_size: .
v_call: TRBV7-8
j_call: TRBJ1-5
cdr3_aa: ASSLVTPAAGQPQH

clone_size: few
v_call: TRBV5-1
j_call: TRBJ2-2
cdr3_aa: ASSLTAITGELF

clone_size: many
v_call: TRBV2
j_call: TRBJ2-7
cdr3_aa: ASNRGGSYEQY

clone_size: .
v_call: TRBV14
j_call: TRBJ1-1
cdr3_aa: ASSQYGRGAF

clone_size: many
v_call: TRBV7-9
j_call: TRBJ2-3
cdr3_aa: ASSLTGVGTDTQY

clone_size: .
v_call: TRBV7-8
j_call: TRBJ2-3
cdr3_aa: ASSLGGLVRGTDTQY

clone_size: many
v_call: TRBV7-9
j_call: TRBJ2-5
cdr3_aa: ASSSPTSGRETQY

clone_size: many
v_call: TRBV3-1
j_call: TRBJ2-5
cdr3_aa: ASSQSGGAGETQY

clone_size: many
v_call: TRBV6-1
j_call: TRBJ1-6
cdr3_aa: ASSERRPRNSPLH

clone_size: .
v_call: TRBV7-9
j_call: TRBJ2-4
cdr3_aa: ASSFSDRGFQY

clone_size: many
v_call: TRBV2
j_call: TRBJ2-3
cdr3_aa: ASSEKSPSTDTQY

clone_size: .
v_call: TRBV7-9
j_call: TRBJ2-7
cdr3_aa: ASSPDSNSYEQY